Below are 21 T cell receptor beta chains sequenced from a single sample in a study of blood T cell repertoires in COVID-19. Produced via immunoSEQ multiplex PCR; TCRdb's table is partial and in-frame only. The table lists 100,000 to 150,000 clones, 79% of them singletons, with 30% to 45% in the top ten. The sample comprised peripheral blood. Receptors originate from a man aged 40-49 years with active or convalescent COVID-19.

This chain connects TRBV12-3 or TRBV12-4 to TRBJ2-5; a possible D gene is TRBD1 (6 bases). This CDR3 is built from 13 residues. The V end lost 6 bases, the J end lost 5 bases, and 13 bases lay between the germline ends. In nucleotides, the CDR3 is TGTGCCAGCAGATCTCAGGGGCCCGAGACCCAGTACTTC. This sequence encodes CASRSQGPETQYF.

The table lists this clone with a count of one. The chain uses TRBV29-1 and TRBJ2-2; TRBD1 matches 8 bases. The junction had 7 bases not matched to a gene; V was cut back by 5 bases and J by 2 bases. The CDR3 is made up of 15 amino acids. Germline V gene sequence: CDR1 SQVTM, CDR2 ANQGSEA. The CDR3 DNA is TGCAGCGTTCGGGCCGGGACAGGAAACACCGGGGAGCTGTTTTTT. This sequence encodes CSVRAGTGNTGELFF.

The V call is TRBV18, the J call TRBJ2-7, with TRBD1 matching 10 bases. The CDR3 has 19 residues. V lost 4 bases and J lost 0; bases outside the gene matches: 15. CDR1 is KGHSH, CDR2 LQKENI, per germline. CDR3 nucleotide sequence: TGTGCCAGCTCACGCAGTTTGGGACAGGGGTCTTTAATCTCCTACGAGCAGTACTTC. As protein: CASSRSLGQGSLISYEQYF.

V and J are TRBV2 and TRBJ2-7; the match to TRBD2 covers 8 bases. The germline gives CDR1 SNHLY, CDR2 FYNNEI. Trimming took 3 bases from V and 0 from J; bases not matched to a gene: 7. The CDR3 runs to 16 residues. DNA for the CDR3: TGTGCCAGCAGTGAGCCGGGGCTAGCGGGCTCCTACGAGCAGTACTTC. It encodes CASSEPGLAGSYEQYF.

The sample holds a few counts of this clone. J is TRBJ1-2 and V is TRBV11-2; no clear D gene. Germline CDR1 is SGHAT and CDR2 is FQNNGV. V was pared by 0 bases and J by 2 bases, with 10 bases between. This CDR3 contains 15 residues. CDR3 bases: TGTGCCAGCAGCTTAGAGAGGTCCCAGAACTATGGCTACACCTTC. Protein sequence: CASSLERSQNYGYTF.

The rearrangement uses TRBV18 and TRBJ1-4; D not certain. With 4 bases removed from V and 6 bases from J, the gap between germline ends came to 9 bases. The CDR3 has 13 amino acids. Germline loops: CDR1 KGHSH, CDR2 LQKENI. As DNA, the CDR3 is TGTGCCAGCTCACAGTACATTGATGAAAAACTGTTTTTT. This encodes CASSQYIDEKLFF.

This clone has only a few counts. The chain carries TRBV2 and TRBJ2-1; D is perhaps TRBD2 (6 bases). The V and J ends lost 4 bases and 7 bases respectively, with 23 bases between them. CDR1 and CDR2 (germline): SNHLY, FYNNEI. This CDR3 region has 17 residues. CDR3 DNA: TGTGCCAGCAGTGCGATTCGGGGCGGGGATCCGAGGAATGAGCAGTTCTTC. This encodes CASSAIRGGDPRNEQFF. Complete variable domain (other parts from reference TRBV2 and TRBJ2-1): EPEVTQTPSHQVTQMGQEVILRCVPISNHLYFYWYRQILGQKVEFLVSFYNNEISEKSEIFDDQFSVERPDGSNFTLKIRSTKLEDSAMYFCASSAIRGGDPRNEQFFGPGTRLTVL.

The V and J genes are TRBV2 and TRBJ2-5; possible D gene TRBD2, 6 bases. There are 15 residues in the CDR3. V was pared by 6 bases and J by 7 bases, with 21 bases between. Germline CDR1 SNHLY, CDR2 FYNNEI. In DNA form, the CDR3 reads TGTGCCAGCAGCGTATTTGAGAGGGCCGGGAGGACCCAGTACTTC. This gives the protein CASSVFERAGRTQYF.

The chain carries TRBV7-2 and TRBJ1-5, with TRBD1 as a possible D gene (5 bases). V dropped 8 bases and J dropped 3 bases, with 17 bases sitting between them. The CDR3 runs to 15 residues. The germline gives CDR1 SGHTA, CDR2 FQGNSA. The CDR3 loop is CASQFGGGSNQPQHF. The CDR3 bases are TGTGCCAGCCAATTCGGCGGGGGATCCAATCAGCCCCAGCATTTT.

The V and J genes are TRBV14 and TRBJ2-7; 7 nucleotides line up with TRBD1. The CDR3 length is 12 residues. Trimming took 5 bases from V and 4 from J; bases not matched to a gene: 2. The V gene's germline CDR1 is SGHDN and CDR2 FVKESK. Here the CDR3 reads CASSKTGYEQYF. The CDR3, as DNA: TGTGCCAGCAGCAAGACAGGGTACGAGCAGTACTTC.

This sequence joins TRBV3-1 (or the pseudogene TRBV3-2) and TRBJ2-3, with 16 bases aligning to TRBD2. V lost 0 bases and J lost 2; bases outside the gene matches: 11. There are 21 residues in the CDR3. The V gene's germline CDR1 is LGHDT and CDR2 YNNKEL (reference sequence). The CDR3 sequence: CASSQEWSGLAGGTNTDTQYF. CDR3 coding DNA: TGTGCCAGCAGCCAAGAATGGTCGGGACTAGCGGGGGGGACCAACACAGATACGCAGTATTTT.

This sequence joins TRBV27 and TRBJ1-2, with 8 bases identical to TRBD1. CDR3 length: 13 residues. Germline V CDR1 and CDR2: MNHEY, SMNVEV (reference sequence). The V gene end was trimmed by 6 bases and the J gene end by 4 bases; junction bases not matched to a gene: 4. The DNA for the CDR3 is TGTGCCAGCAGGGGACAGGCAACCTATGGCTACACCTTC. Protein: CASRGQATYGYTF.

The V call is TRBV19, the J call TRBJ1-1; 8 bases are a match to TRBD1. Germline lookup yields CDR1 LNHDA and CDR2 SQIVND (reference sequence). V gave up 3 bases and J gave up 1 base; unmatched junction bases: 10. CDR3 size: 17 residues. CDR3 loop: CASSIQGATLGNTEAFF. The CDR3 DNA reads TGTGCCAGTAGTATCCAGGGGGCCACCCTAGGGAACACTGAAGCTTTCTTT.

The rearrangement links TRBV27 to TRBJ1-4, with no clear D. The V end lost 5 bases, the J end lost 0 bases, and 7 bases lay between the germline ends. The germline V gene encodes CDR1 MNHEY and CDR2 SMNVEV (reference sequence). The length of the CDR3 is 14 residues. CDR3 in amino acids: CASSIAATNEKLFF. The CDR3 DNA sequence: TGTGCCAGCAGTATAGCTGCAACTAATGAAAAACTGTTTTTT.

V is TRBV6-5 and J is TRBJ2-7; D remains ambiguous. Germline lookup yields CDR1 MNHEY and CDR2 SVGAGI. V was trimmed by 6 bases and J by 3 bases, leaving 12 bases between them. The CDR3 is 13 amino acids. The CDR3 DNA follows: TGTGCCAGCAGCCCCGAGGTACGCTACGAGCAGTACTTC. Translated, it gives CASSPEVRYEQYF.

The gene calls are TRBV12-5 and TRBJ2-3; TRBD2 agrees at 12 bases. This CDR3 has 15 amino acids. The V and J ends lost 6 bases and 6 bases, in that order; junction bases with no gene match: 7. Germline V gene data show CDR1 as LGHNT and CDR2 as FRNRAP. The CDR3 DNA follows: TGTGCTAGTGGCTCCGGACTAGCGGGAATTGATACGCAGTATTTT. Its protein product is CASGSGLAGIDTQYF.

This rearrangement joins TRBV18 to TRBJ1-2, with 11 nucleotides matching TRBD1. Germline loops: CDR1 KGHSH, CDR2 LQKENI. V was pared by 5 bases and J by 4 bases, with 9 bases of the junction left unmatched. The CDR3 has 16 amino acids. Here the CDR3 DNA reads TGTGCCAGCTCAGAAACTCCGGGACAGGGGGTCTATGGCTACACCTTC. Protein product: CASSETPGQGVYGYTF.

This sequence joins TRBV5-5 and TRBJ1-5; D unclear. V was pared by 2 bases and J by 6 bases, with 18 bases between. This CDR3 has 16 residues. Germline assignment: CDR1 SGHKS and CDR2 YYEKEE (reference sequence). CDR3 region: CASSFLGYEYPQPQHF. CDR3 nucleotides: TGTGCCAGCAGCTTTCTAGGTTACGAGTATCCTCAGCCCCAGCATTTT.

The chain uses TRBV7-8 and TRBJ2-7; 7 bases are a match to TRBD1. CDR1 is SGHVS, CDR2 FQNEAQ, per germline. With 4 bases clipped from V and 6 bases from J, the junction kept 6 bases outside the gene matches. The CDR3 runs 13 residues. DNA of the CDR3: TGTGCCAGCAGCTCTGACGACAGGGCCGAGCAGTACTTC. Protein sequence: CASSSDDRAEQYF.

J is TRBJ1-5 and V is TRBV27, with 7 bases matching TRBD1. With 5 bases clipped from V and 7 bases from J, the junction kept 11 bases outside the gene matches. The CDR3 has 15 amino acids. The germline V gene encodes CDR1 MNHEY and CDR2 SMNVEV (reference sequence). The CDR3 loop reads CASSLSRTGQQPQHF. The CDR3 nucleotides are TGTGCCAGCAGTCTTTCTCGGACAGGCCAACAGCCCCAGCATTTT.

The V and J genes are TRBV7-9 and TRBJ2-3; 7 bases match TRBD1. V shed 5 bases, J shed 0 bases, and the junction held 8 bases outside the gene matches. Germline V gene sequence: CDR1 SEHNR, CDR2 FQNEAQ (reference sequence). The CDR3 is made up of 16 amino acids. The CDR3 protein is CASSQGTAPSTDTQYF. For the CDR3, the DNA is TGTGCCAGCAGCCAAGGGACAGCTCCTAGCACAGATACGCAGTATTTT.